This paragraph covers one T cell receptor beta chain sequence. Antigen: not known. The data belong to a study of cytomegalovirus exposure and HLA in healthy donors. General observations from the study: Investigators reported about 160 TCR beta chains as tied to cytomegalovirus. Confirmation in vitro established that a few CMV-associated chains were specific for CMV antigens. It was reportedly the case that the classifier diagnosed cytomegalovirus status with high specificity and sensitivity.

Some clones are missing from TCRdb's copy, which holds only in-frame ones; the method was immunoSEQ multiplex PCR. Among 150,000 to 200,000 clones listed, around 85% were seen once. The donors were part of the approximately 120-subject validation cohort, which stood apart from the roughly 700-subject first cohort. The receptor was isolated from a young man in good health and CMV-seropositive. The specimen was PBMCs.

In DNA form, the CDR3 reads TGTGCCAGCAGCTCCGGACAGACCCCTAACACCATATATTTT. This sequence encodes CASSSGQTPNTIYF. The rearrangement uses TRBV6-5 and TRBJ1-3, with a weak D call TRBD1 (6 bases). Per the germline V gene, CDR1 is MNHEY and CDR2 is SVGAGI. The CDR3 is 14 residues long. Between the trimmed V and J ends, which lost 6 bases and 7 bases, there was a span of 16 bases.